The clone carrying this TCR beta chain has a handful of counts. Its antigen is currently unknown. Its ends do not fully match the called genes, so a read error is possible. A second PCR, run for about 6 to 12 cycles, used a sample-barcoded 5' primer plus a J-beta primer mix. TCRdb called the 5' RACE reads again in MiXCR, with one record for every CDR3 protein. The sample includes 1.6 million or so distinct CDR3 sequences, 30% to 35% of them seen just once. The data belong to a study of blood T cells in healthy people across ages. In germline, CDR1 is SGDLS, CDR2 YYNGEE. The CDR3 is made up of 14 amino acids. General study findings and limits: Long-lived donors carried more naive CD4+ cells and greater diversity than aged donors.

This clonotype was obtained from a woman in her twenties or thirties in good health. The chain carries TRBV9 and TRBJ2-1; no reliable D call. The specimen sequenced was blood. The CDR3 is CASSPDVQYNERFF. The CDR3 DNA sequence: TGTGCCAGCAGCCCAGATGTCCAATACAATGAGCGGTTCTTC.